The TCR beta chain under discussion was sequenced for a study of beta chain features in type 1 diabetes. Study information: The study examined about 110,000,000 sorted cells across all samples.

Blood was drawn once from each donor into heparinised tubes. The draws averaged about 120 mL. Trimming took 4 bases from V and 8 from J; bases not matched to a gene: 8. Germline V gene data show CDR1 as SGHTA and CDR2 as FQGNSA. The CDR3 totals 17 residues. The investigators reverse transcribed all of the isolated RNA, so they sequenced expressed TCRB transcripts. Only in-frame clones appear in the TCRdb table, and some are missing; sequencing was by immunoSEQ multiplex PCR. The sample includes about 210,000 clones, roughly 10% of them seen just once. This clone was found a few times. Its specificity is unknown. Points from the study as a whole: Shortening that was moderate but significant affected the TCRB CDR3s of Type 1 diabetes patients in all four CD4+ subsets. In type 1 diabetes patients, VDJ junctions had fewer insertions; deletions at these junctions were more frequent.

Sequences were obtained from central memory CD4+ T cells from blood. This TCR was recovered from a man younger than 35 in good health. The chain joins TRBV7-2 to TRBJ2-1; 16 bases align to TRBD2. This CDR3 is CASSSRGLAGGRYEQFF. DNA for the CDR3: TGTGCCAGCAGCTCCAGGGGACTAGCGGGAGGGCGGTATGAGCAGTTCTTC.